Listed here are 24 T cell receptor beta chains from one sample, sequenced in a study of Ad26.COV2.S vaccination and SARS-CoV-2 variants. Only in-frame clones appear in the TCRdb table, and some are missing; sequencing was by immunoSEQ multiplex PCR. The sample holds fewer than 900,000 clones, about 90% seen once. The treatment here: 19 received Ad26.COV2.S at low or high dose, single or two shots; about 5 received placebo; per-sample allocation not given. The study sampled participants on day 63 after the first vaccine or placebo injection. The sample here was peripheral blood, taken in a trial of Ad26.COV2.S vaccine versus placebo. Receptors originate from a person aged 18 to 65 who received the Ad26.COV2.S COVID-19 vaccine or a placebo.

This clone was recorded only once. The chain employs TRBV5-6 and TRBJ2-4; the D call may be TRBD1 or TRBD2 (5 bases each). The CDR3 spans 13 residues. The V end was cut by 4 bases, the J end by 9 bases, with 14 bases between. Germline lookup yields CDR1 SGHDT and CDR2 YYEEEE. The CDR3 reads CASSPGTVSIQYF. DNA for the CDR3: TGTGCCAGCAGCCCCGGGACGGTTTCCATTCAGTACTTC.

J is TRBJ2-7 and V is TRBV6-2 or TRBV6-3, with D possibly TRBD2 on 5 matching bases. The CDR3 has 15 amino acids. The germline V gene encodes CDR1 MNHEY and CDR2 SVGEGT. V was trimmed by 5 bases and J by 4 bases, leaving 18 bases between them. The CDR3 is CASSTLGLISYEQYF. The CDR3 DNA reads as TGTGCCAGCAGTACCCTAGGACTGATAAGTTACGAGCAGTACTTC.

J is TRBJ2-7 and V is TRBV7-9; perhaps TRBD1 as D (6 bases). CDR1 and CDR2 from the germline V gene are SEHNR and FQNEAQ (reference sequence). V lost 3 bases to trimming and J lost 3 bases, with 18 bases between them. The CDR3 runs 16 residues. CDR3: CASSFIPGHGSYEQYF. CDR3 coding DNA: TGTGCCAGCAGCTTCATCCCGGGACATGGGAGCTACGAGCAGTACTTC.

The genes are TRBV5-5 and TRBJ1-1, with D possibly being TRBD1 (5 bases). V was trimmed by 2 bases and J by 1 base, leaving 6 bases between them. The CDR3 spans 13 residues. Germline CDR1 reads SGHKS; CDR2 reads YYEKEE (reference sequence). DNA for the CDR3: TGTGCCAGCAGCTTTACAGGGAACACTGAAGCTTTCTTT. Its translation is CASSFTGNTEAFF.

The V gene is TRBV19, the J gene TRBJ1-5, with a possible D match to TRBD1 (5 bases). V dropped 6 bases and J dropped 3 bases, with 12 bases sitting between them. This CDR3 has 14 residues. Per the germline V gene, CDR1 is LNHDA and CDR2 is SQIVND (reference sequence). The chain's CDR3 is CASRPGRLNQPQHF. CDR3 DNA: TGTGCCAGTAGGCCGGGGCGCCTCAATCAGCCCCAGCATTTT.

This clone was detected a few times. V gene TRBV19 combines with J gene TRBJ1-1, with 7 bases fitting TRBD1. V dropped 10 bases and J dropped 1; count of bases not matched to a gene: 9. The germline CDR1 and CDR2 sequences are LNHDA and SQIVND (reference sequence). This CDR3 is 14 amino acids long. CDR3 coding DNA: TGTGCCATTCGGACAGGCGAACGGAACACTGAAGCTTTCTTT. It encodes CAIRTGERNTEAFF.

The chain is built from TRBV2 and TRBJ1-2; D ambiguous. V lost 6 bases, J lost 4 bases, and 12 bases lay in between. Germline CDR1 reads SNHLY; CDR2 reads FYNNEI. This CDR3 has 13 residues. The CDR3 sequence: CASSPQRLYGYTF. The CDR3 DNA reads as TGTGCCAGCAGCCCTCAAAGACTCTATGGCTACACCTTC.

This clone has just one count. V is TRBV7-9 and J is TRBJ2-1; 7 bases match TRBD1. V dropped 3 bases and J dropped 13; count of bases not matched to a gene: 6. The CDR3 is 12 amino acids. The V gene's germline CDR1 is SEHNR and CDR2 FQNEAQ (reference sequence). The CDR3 sequence: CASSFDRDSQFF. CDR3 sequence (DNA): TGTGCCAGCAGCTTCGACCGGGACAGTCAGTTCTTC.

The V gene is TRBV6-4, the J gene TRBJ2-1; no reliable D call. This CDR3 has 15 amino acids. Germline lookup yields CDR1 MRHNA and CDR2 SNTAGT. Deletions cut 6 bases from V and 4 bases from J, with 16 bases between. The CDR3 region has the DNA TGTGCCAGCAGAGAGAGTGCCAGGCCTTACAATGAGCAGTTCTTC. This encodes CASRESARPYNEQFF.

V usage is TRBV2 and J usage is TRBJ2-1; 8 nucleotides align to TRBD2. The germline V gene has CDR1 SNHLY and CDR2 FYNNEI. The CDR3 has 12 amino acids. V was pared by 8 bases and J by 9 bases, with 6 bases of the junction left unmatched. The CDR3, as DNA: TGTGCCAGCGGCCAGGCGGGGGGTGAGCAGTTCTTC. Residues: CASGQAGGEQFF.

This chain connects TRBV6-5 to TRBJ1-1, with D possibly matching TRBD1 (5 bases). The V and J ends lost 0 bases and 1 base respectively, with 6 bases between them. The CDR3 length is 14 residues. CDR1 MNHEY and CDR2 SVGAGI come from the germline V gene. CDR3: CASSYSTENTEAFF. CDR3 in DNA: TGTGCCAGCAGTTACTCGACAGAGAACACTGAAGCTTTCTTT.

This sequence joins TRBV30 and TRBJ2-7; 7 nucleotides agree with TRBD1. The CDR3 consists of 15 residues. With V trimmed by 0 bases and J by 7 bases, 12 bases remained unmatched. CDR1 and CDR2 from the germline V gene are GTSNPN and SVGIG (reference sequence). The CDR3 here is CAWSVIRGRPWEQYF. The CDR3 nucleotides read TGTGCCTGGAGTGTAATTAGGGGGCGGCCGTGGGAGCAGTACTTC. The full variable domain, in which reference TRBV30 and TRBJ2-7 provide the parts outside the CDR3, is SQTIHQWPATLVQPVGSPLSLECTVEGTSNPNLYWYRQAAGRGLQLLFYSVGIGQISSEVPQNLSASRPQDRQFILSSKKLLLSDSGFYLCAWSVIRGRPWEQYFGPGTRLTVT.

This clone showed up just once. The chain combines TRBV19 with TRBJ2-3, with D possibly TRBD2 on 5 matching bases. Trimming removed 7 bases at V and 5 bases at J, with 13 bases between. Per germline, CDR1 LNHDA and CDR2 SQIVND (reference sequence). The CDR3 runs to 13 residues. The CDR3 region is CASTTLGGDTQYF. The CDR3, as DNA: TGTGCCAGTACCACACTCGGAGGAGATACGCAGTATTTT.

This clone appeared a single time. The V and J genes are TRBV7-2 and TRBJ1-6, with D possibly TRBD1 on 5 matching bases. Trimming pared 5 bases from V and 9 bases from J, leaving 8 bases between. CDR1 is SGHTA and CDR2 is FQGNSA in the germline V gene. The CDR3 has 12 residues. The chain's CDR3 is CASSQGVSPLHF. The CDR3 DNA is TGTGCCAGCAGCCAAGGGGTTTCACCCCTCCACTTT. Complete variable domain (other parts from reference TRBV7-2 and TRBJ1-6): GAGVSQSPSNKVTEKGKDVELRCDPISGHTALYWYRQSLGQGLEFLIYFQGNSAPDKSGLPSDRFSAERTGGSVSTLTIQRTQQEDSAVYLCASSQGVSPLHFGNGTRLTVT.

The chain employs TRBV6-5 and TRBJ2-5; 7 bases match TRBD1. The CDR3 extends over 11 amino acids. The V gene end was trimmed by 7 bases and the J gene end by 8 bases; junction bases not matched to a gene: 4. CDR1 MNHEY and CDR2 SVGAGI come from the germline V gene. CDR3 region: CASNRQGTQYF. The CDR3 DNA reads as TGTGCCAGCAACCGACAGGGCACCCAGTACTTC.

This chain links TRBV7-9 with TRBJ1-1; TRBD1 matches at 8 bases. This CDR3 spans 13 amino acids. The germline CDR1 and CDR2 sequences are SEHNR and FQNEAQ (reference sequence). Trimming cost V 6 bases and J 11 bases; bases outside gene matches: 11. The CDR3 reads CASSNPGQVRAFF. In DNA form, the CDR3 reads TGTGCCAGCAGTAATCCGGGACAGGTTCGGGCTTTCTTT.

The chain couples TRBV6-5 to TRBJ2-7, with D possibly TRBD1 on 6 matching bases. This CDR3 spans 13 amino acids. CDR1 and CDR2 (germline): MNHEY, SVGAGI. Trimming stripped 1 base from V and 7 bases from J, with 11 bases between. CDR3 protein: CASSYLGQGEQYF. CDR3 DNA: TGTGCCAGCAGTTACTTAGGGCAGGGGGAGCAGTACTTC.

The V call is TRBV6-2 or TRBV6-3, the J call TRBJ2-1; D might be TRBD1 (5 bases). V was cut by 4 bases and J by 2 bases, with 9 bases left in between. The CDR3 spans 14 residues. The germline V gene encodes CDR1 MNHEY and CDR2 SVGEGT. CDR3 sequence: CASSLRGTYNEQFF. CDR3 DNA: TGTGCCAGCAGTTTAAGGGGAACCTACAATGAGCAGTTCTTC.

The chain has TRBV4-1 and TRBJ2-7; D remains ambiguous. CDR3 length equals 16 residues. V lost 0 bases and J lost 5, with 17 bases in between. Germline CDR1 reads MGHRA; CDR2 reads YSYEKL. The DNA for the CDR3 is TGCGCCAGCAGCCAAGACTTATGCAGGTCCGTCAACGAGCAGTACTTC. This translates into CASSQDLCRSVNEQYF.

The chain has TRBV7-8 and TRBJ1-6; D not resolved. The CDR3 extends over 14 amino acids. Trimming cost V 5 bases and J 6 bases, with 11 bases left between them. In germline, CDR1 is SGHVS, CDR2 FQNEAQ. The CDR3 protein is CASSRIGLNSPLHF. DNA for the CDR3: TGTGCCAGCAGCAGGATCGGGCTTAATTCACCCCTCCACTTT.

The chain links TRBV7-2 to TRBJ2-1, with a tentative D call TRBD1 (5 bases). CDR3 length: 15 residues. Germline CDR1 and CDR2: SGHTA and FQGNSA. Trimming cost V 6 bases and J 9 bases, with 21 bases left between them. The CDR3 loop is CASSRRQGIWGEQFF. The DNA of the CDR3 is TGTGCCAGCAGTAGGCGGCAGGGAATCTGGGGTGAGCAGTTCTTC.

This sequence joins TRBV6-2 or TRBV6-3 and TRBJ1-1; D not certain. Germline-derived CDR1 and CDR2 are MNHEY and SVGEGT. This CDR3 comprises 13 residues. Trimming left V 4 bases short and J 5 bases short, with 11 bases between. CDR3 amino acids: CASSSQPGTEAFF. The CDR3 bases are TGTGCCAGCAGTTCCCAGCCGGGGACTGAAGCTTTCTTT.

The V gene is TRBV5-4, the J gene TRBJ2-1, with 11 bases lining up with TRBD2. Germline CDR1 reads SGHNT; CDR2 reads YYREEE (reference sequence). Germline trimming cut 6 bases from V and 7 bases from J; bases unmatched to any gene: 9. The CDR3 contains 15 residues. The CDR3 coding sequence is TGTGCCAGCAACCAACTAGCGGGAGCGGGTAATGAGCAGTTCTTC. Its protein is CASNQLAGAGNEQFF.

The genes are TRBV15 and TRBJ2-1; D is perhaps TRBD1 (6 bases). This CDR3 is built from 15 residues. Trimming pared 1 base from V and 10 bases from J, leaving 17 bases between. Germline V gene lookup returns CDR1 LNHNV and CDR2 YYDKDF (reference sequence). CDR3 loop: CATSRAVGTIREQFF. CDR3 coding DNA: TGTGCCACCAGCAGAGCCGTCGGGACAATTCGGGAGCAGTTCTTC. Full variable domain (remainder filled in from reference TRBV15 and TRBJ2-1): DAMVIQNPRYQVTQFGKPVTLSCSQTLNHNVMYWYQQKSSQAPKLLFHYYDKDFNNEADTPDNFQSRRPNTSFCFLDIRSPGLGDTAMYLCATSRAVGTIREQFFGPGTRLTVL.